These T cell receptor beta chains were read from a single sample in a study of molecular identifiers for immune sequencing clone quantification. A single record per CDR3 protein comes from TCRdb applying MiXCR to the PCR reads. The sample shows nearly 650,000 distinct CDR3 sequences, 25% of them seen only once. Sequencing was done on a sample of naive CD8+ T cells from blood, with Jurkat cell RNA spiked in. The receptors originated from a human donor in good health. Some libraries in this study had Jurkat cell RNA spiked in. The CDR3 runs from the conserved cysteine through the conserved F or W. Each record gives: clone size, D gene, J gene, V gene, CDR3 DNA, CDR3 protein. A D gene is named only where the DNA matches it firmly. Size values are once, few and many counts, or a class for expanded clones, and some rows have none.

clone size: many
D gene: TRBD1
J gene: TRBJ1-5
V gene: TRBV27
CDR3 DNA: TGTGCCACCTCCGGACAGGGCAATCAGCCCCAGCATTTT
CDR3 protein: CATSGQGNQPQHF

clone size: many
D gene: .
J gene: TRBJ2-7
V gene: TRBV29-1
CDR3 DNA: TGCAGCGTTGAAGATTCACAGGGAGGCGAGCAGTACTTC
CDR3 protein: CSVEDSQGGEQYF

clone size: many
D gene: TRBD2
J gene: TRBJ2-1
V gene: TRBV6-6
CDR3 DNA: TGTGCCACGACTAGCGGGAGTACGGAGCAGTTCTTC
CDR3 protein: CATTSGSTEQFF

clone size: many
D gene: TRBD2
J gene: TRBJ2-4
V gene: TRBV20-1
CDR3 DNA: TGCAGTGCTAGAGGTCCCGGACTAGCGGGACAATACTTC
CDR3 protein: CSARGPGLAGQYF

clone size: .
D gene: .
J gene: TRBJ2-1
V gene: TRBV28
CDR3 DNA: TGTGCCAGCAGTTGGGACGAAGACTACCTAATAAACAATGAGCAGTTCTTC
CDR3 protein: CASSWDEDYLINNEQFF

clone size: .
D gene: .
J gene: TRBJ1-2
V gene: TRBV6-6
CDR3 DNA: TGTGCCAGCAGTTACTGGGCAGGGGCTGCGGCCTATGGCTACACCTTC
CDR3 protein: CASSYWAGAAAYGYTF

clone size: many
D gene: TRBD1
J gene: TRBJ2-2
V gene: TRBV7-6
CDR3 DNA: TGTGCCAGCAGCCCGGGGACAGTAGGGACCGGGGAGCTGTTTTTT
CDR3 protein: CASSPGTVGTGELFF

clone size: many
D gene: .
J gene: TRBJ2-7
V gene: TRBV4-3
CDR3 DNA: TGCGCCAGCAGCCAAGATAGGCACGGGATCGACGAGCAGTACTTC
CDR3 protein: CASSQDRHGIDEQYF

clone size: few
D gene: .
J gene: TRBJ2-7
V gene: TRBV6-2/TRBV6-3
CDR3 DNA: TGTGCCAGCAGCTCCCAAAGGGCCCACGAGCAGTACTTC
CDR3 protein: CASSSQRAHEQYF

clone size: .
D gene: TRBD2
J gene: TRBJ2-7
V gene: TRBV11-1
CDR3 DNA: TGTGCCAGCAGCCCTAGACTAGCGGTTACCTACGAGCAGTACTTC
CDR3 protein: CASSPRLAVTYEQYF

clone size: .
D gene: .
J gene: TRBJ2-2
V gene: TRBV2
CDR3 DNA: TGTGCCAGCAGTGAACGAGGGACCGGGGAGCTGCTTTTT
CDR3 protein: CASSERGTGELLF

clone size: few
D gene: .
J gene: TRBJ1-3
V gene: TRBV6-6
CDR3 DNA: TGTGCCAGTACAACTGGAAACACCATATATTTT
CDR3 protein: CASTTGNTIYF

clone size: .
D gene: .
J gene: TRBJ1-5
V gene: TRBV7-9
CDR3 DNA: TGTGCCAGCAGCTTAACCGCCGGGGTTGGGAGCAATCAGCCCCAGCATTTT
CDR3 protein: CASSLTAGVGSNQPQHF

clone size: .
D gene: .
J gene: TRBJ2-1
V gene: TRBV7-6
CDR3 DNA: TGTGCCAGCAGCTTATTGTCGGGGGTGGGTGAGCAGTTCTTC
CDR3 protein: CASSLLSGVGEQFF

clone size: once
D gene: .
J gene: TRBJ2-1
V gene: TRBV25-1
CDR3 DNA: TGTGCCAGCAGCGAAAAGGTGGCCGGGACTGTCAATGAGCAGATCTTC
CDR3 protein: CASSEKVAGTVNEQIF

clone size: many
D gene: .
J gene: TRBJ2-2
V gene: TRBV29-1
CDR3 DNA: TGCAGCGTTCCCCAGGGCACCGGGGAGCTGTTTTTT
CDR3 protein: CSVPQGTGELFF

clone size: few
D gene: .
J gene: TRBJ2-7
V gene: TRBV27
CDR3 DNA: TGTGCCAGCAGTTTATTTCCAAACTCCTACGAGCAGTACTTC
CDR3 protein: CASSLFPNSYEQYF

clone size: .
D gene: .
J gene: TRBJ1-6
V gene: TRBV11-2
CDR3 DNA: TGTGCCAGCAGCTTCGACAGGAGCTATAATTCACCCCTCCACTTT
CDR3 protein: CASSFDRSYNSPLHF

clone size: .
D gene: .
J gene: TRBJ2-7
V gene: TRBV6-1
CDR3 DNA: TGTGCCAGCAGTCTTTCGTCGGAGGGTTTCTACGAGCAGTACTTC
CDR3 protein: CASSLSSEGFYEQYF

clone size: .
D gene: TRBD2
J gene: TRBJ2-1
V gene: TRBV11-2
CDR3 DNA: TGTGCCAGCAGCGGACTGACTAGCGGAAAGGTGGATGAGCAGTTCTTC
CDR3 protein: CASSGLTSGKVDEQFF

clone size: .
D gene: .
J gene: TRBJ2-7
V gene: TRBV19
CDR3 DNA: TGTGCCACCCGCTCGGAGGGTACAGGGCAGCAGTACTTC
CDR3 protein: CATRSEGTGQQYF

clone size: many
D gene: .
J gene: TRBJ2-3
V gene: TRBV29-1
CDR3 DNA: TGCAGCTCGCGTTTGTTGCCGCCTTCCCCAGATACGCAGTATTTT
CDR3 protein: CSSRLLPPSPDTQYF

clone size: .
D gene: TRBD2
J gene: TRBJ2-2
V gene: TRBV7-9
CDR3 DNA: TGTGCCAGCAGCATCGGACTAGCGGGCACCGGGGAGCTGTTTTTT
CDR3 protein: CASSIGLAGTGELFF

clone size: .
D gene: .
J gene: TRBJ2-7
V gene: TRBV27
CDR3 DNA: TGTGCCAGCAGTCCTCGACCCGTACGTGAGCACGAGCAGTACTTC
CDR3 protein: CASSPRPVREHEQYF

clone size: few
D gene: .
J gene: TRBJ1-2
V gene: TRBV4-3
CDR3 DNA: TGCGCCAGCAGCCAAGACAGGGTCGGCTATGGCTACACCTTC
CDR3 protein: CASSQDRVGYGYTF

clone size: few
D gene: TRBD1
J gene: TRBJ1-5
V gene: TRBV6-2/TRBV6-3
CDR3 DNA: TGTGCCAGCAGTTACGAGGTATCAGGGGGCGAGAATCAGCCCCAGCATTTT
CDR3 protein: CASSYEVSGGENQPQHF

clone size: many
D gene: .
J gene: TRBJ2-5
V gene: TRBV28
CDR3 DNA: TGTGCCTGCAGCCGGGACAACCAAGAGACCCAGTACTTC
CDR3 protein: CACSRDNQETQYF

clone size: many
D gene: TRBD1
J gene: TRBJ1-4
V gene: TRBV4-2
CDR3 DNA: TGTGCCAGCAGCCAATCTCTAATAGGGACAGGGGTTGAAAAACTGTTTTTT
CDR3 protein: CASSQSLIGTGVEKLFF

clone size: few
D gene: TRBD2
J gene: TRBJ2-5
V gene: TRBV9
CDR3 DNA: TGTGCCAGCAGCTCGGGACTAGCCGAGACCCAGTACTTC
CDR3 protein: CASSSGLAETQYF

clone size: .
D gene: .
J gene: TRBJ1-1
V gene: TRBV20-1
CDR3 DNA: TGCAGTGCTTCTATGCGGGGGACGAACACTGAAGCTTTCTTT
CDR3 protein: CSASMRGTNTEAFF